Below, 27 T cell receptor beta chains from the same sample are listed, as sequenced in a study of blood T cell repertoires in COVID-19. Clones were read by immunoSEQ multiplex PCR, and TCRdb kept only the in-frame ones, dropping some. In the table there are 250,000 to 350,000 clones, nearly 90% of which are singletons. Sequences were obtained from PBMCs or T cells enriched from blood (not recorded which). Receptors were obtained from a woman aged 18-29 years with acute COVID-19.

This clone was found once. V is TRBV19 and J is TRBJ1-1; 7 bases line up with TRBD1. J lost 1 base, V lost 5 bases, and 10 bases had no gene match. CDR1 and CDR2 from the germline V gene are LNHDA and SQIVND (reference sequence). This CDR3 contains 16 residues. The CDR3 region is CASSGREGARNTEAFF. In DNA form, the CDR3 reads TGTGCCAGTAGTGGCCGCGAGGGGGCTAGGAACACTGAAGCTTTCTTT.

The chain joins TRBV24-1 to TRBJ1-5, with unresolved D. CDR3 size: 15 residues. Germline loops: CDR1 KGHDR, CDR2 SFDVKD. V shed 3 bases and J shed 7 bases, with 15 bases lying between them. The CDR3 spells CATSDPREGWQPQHF. The DNA for the CDR3 is TGTGCCACCAGTGATCCACGGGAAGGGTGGCAGCCCCAGCATTTT.

A word on this clone: A much more abundant neighbour one base away suggests this may be a read error. Other DNA sequences within the sample encode an identical CDR3. V and J are TRBV27 and TRBJ2-7; D is uncertain. Per the germline V gene, CDR1 is MNHEY and CDR2 is SMNVEV (reference sequence). The ends were cut back, 4 bases at V and 2 bases at J, with 3 bases in the middle. This CDR3 is 11 amino acids long. This CDR3 is CASSSAYEQYF. In DNA, the CDR3 is TGTGCCAGCAGTTCTGCCTACGAGCAGTACTTC.

The V and J genes are TRBV5-1 and TRBJ1-5; D unresolved. The CDR3 runs 13 residues. V was clipped by 4 bases and J by 5 bases, with 10 bases between them. The germline V gene encodes CDR1 SGHRS and CDR2 YFSETQ. CDR3 region: CASSPVPDQPQHF. The DNA of the CDR3 is TGCGCCAGCAGCCCGGTCCCCGATCAGCCCCAGCATTTT.

The chain links TRBV6-4 to TRBJ1-5; the D gene is possibly TRBD1 (6 bases). V shed 7 bases and J shed 3 bases, with 19 bases lying between them. The CDR3 has 16 amino acids. CDR1 and CDR2 (germline): MRHNA, SNTAGT. DNA of the CDR3: TGTGCCAGCACCTGGGTCAGGGGTTGTGACAATCAGCCCCAGCATTTT. Translated, it gives CASTWVRGCDNQPQHF.

The chain recombines TRBV6-4 with TRBJ2-2; 9 bases are shared with TRBD2. The CDR3 consists of 16 residues. V lost 2 bases and J lost 5; bases outside the gene matches: 6. Germline V gives CDR1 MRHNA, CDR2 SNTAGT. CDR3 in amino acids: CASSDTGTSQTGELFF. The CDR3, as DNA: TGTGCCAGCAGTGACACCGGGACTAGCCAAACCGGGGAGCTGTTTTTT.

The chain carries TRBV19 and TRBJ2-7, with 7 bases that match TRBD2. The CDR3 is 15 residues long. The germline V gene has CDR1 LNHDA and CDR2 SQIVND (reference sequence). V lost 4 bases to trimming and J lost 4 bases; unmatched junction nucleotides: 10. The CDR3 bases are TGTGCCAGTAGTAGTCAAAGCGGGGCTGTTTACGAGCAGTACTTC. It encodes CASSSQSGAVYEQYF.

The rearrangement links TRBV4-1 to TRBJ2-7; D perhaps matches TRBD2 (6 bases). The CDR3 consists of 14 residues. Germline CDR1 and CDR2: MGHRA and YSYEKL. V was trimmed by 6 bases and J by 2 bases, leaving 14 bases between them. CDR3 region: CASSYRDWTYEQYF. The CDR3 DNA reads TGCGCCAGCAGTTATAGGGACTGGACCTACGAGCAGTACTTC.

The chain recombines TRBV28 with TRBJ1-1; D is possibly TRBD1 (5 bases). The germline V and J ends were trimmed by 2 bases and 2 bases, with 9 bases remaining between them. The length of the CDR3 is 14 residues. Germline V lookup: CDR1 MDHEN, CDR2 SYDVKM. CDR3 in DNA: TGTGCCAGCAGTTTAGCAGGGTATAACACTGAAGCTTTCTTT. Its translation is CASSLAGYNTEAFF.

This clone came up once. The V call is TRBV11-2, the J call TRBJ2-1; TRBD2 agrees at 7 bases. This CDR3 contains 17 residues. V shed 0 bases, J shed 3 bases, and the junction held 8 bases outside the gene matches. Germline V gene lookup returns CDR1 SGHAT and CDR2 FQNNGV. CDR3 sequence (DNA): TGTGCCAGCAGCTTAGAGCGGGAGAATGTTTTCTACAATGAGCAGTTCTTC. Translating it yields CASSLERENVFYNEQFF.

This rearrangement joins TRBV6-5 to TRBJ2-1; TRBD2 matches 8 bases. The CDR3 runs 14 residues. Unmatched junction bases numbered 8, after V lost 6 bases and J lost 7 bases. Germline V gene sequence: CDR1 MNHEY, CDR2 SVGAGI. The CDR3 spells CASRQPSGRNEQFF. CDR3 DNA sequence: TGTGCCAGCAGGCAACCTAGCGGGCGTAATGAGCAGTTCTTC.

The J gene is TRBJ2-1, the V gene TRBV28, with 8 positions matching TRBD2. CDR1 and CDR2 (germline): MDHEN, SYDVKM. V was clipped by 6 bases and J by 7 bases; unmatched bases: 11. The CDR3 consists of 15 residues. The CDR3, as DNA: TGTGCCAGCAGGGGTAGCGGGATTTCAGCGAATGAGCAGTTCTTC. Protein: CASRGSGISANEQFF.

The chain couples TRBV2 to TRBJ2-1; TRBD2 matches 8 bases. The CDR3 has 15 residues. The V and J ends lost 5 bases and 4 bases, in that order; junction bases with no gene match: 7. The germline V gene encodes CDR1 SNHLY and CDR2 FYNNEI. The CDR3, as DNA: TGTGCCAGCAGTCGGGAGGGGAGGTTTTACAATGAGCAGTTCTTC. Protein: CASSREGRFYNEQFF.

The rearrangement uses TRBV10-3 and TRBJ2-1; 7 bases are shared with TRBD2. The CDR3 covers 16 residues. V shed 5 bases, J shed 0 bases, and the junction held 7 bases outside the gene matches. Germline CDR1 reads ENHRY; CDR2 reads SYGVKD. The CDR3 nucleotides read TGTGCCATCAGTTCGACTAGCCAAAGCTCCTACAATGAGCAGTTCTTC. Translated: CAISSTSQSSYNEQFF.

The chain uses TRBV5-5 and TRBJ1-2; TRBD1 matches 9 bases. The CDR3 is 15 amino acids. CDR1 is SGHKS and CDR2 is YYEKEE in the germline V gene (reference sequence). The ends lost 2 bases at V and 0 bases at J; junction bases unmatched: 2. CDR3 protein: CASSFWTGANYGYTF. In DNA, the CDR3 is TGTGCCAGCAGCTTTTGGACAGGGGCTAACTATGGCTACACCTTC.

The chain couples TRBV6-5 to TRBJ2-4, with 9 bases that match TRBD2. The CDR3 contains 13 residues. Germline CDR1 is MNHEY and CDR2 is SVGAGI. The trim removed 6 bases at V and 14 bases at J, leaving 11 bases unmatched. The CDR3 region is CASSDRGLAQKYF. In DNA, the CDR3 is TGTGCCAGCAGCGATCGAGGACTAGCGCAGAAGTACTTC.

This chain uses TRBV5-1 with TRBJ1-1; perhaps TRBD1 as D (5 bases). The germline CDR1 and CDR2 sequences are SGHRS and YFSETQ. The CDR3 spans 13 residues. V lost 0 bases, J lost 5 bases, and 8 bases lay in between. The CDR3 bases are TGCGCCAGCAGCTTGGTGACAGCTACTGAAGCTTTCTTT. It specifies CASSLVTATEAFF.

The count of this clone is one. The J gene is TRBJ1-1, the V gene TRBV2; no clear D. Trimming removed 3 bases at V and 7 bases at J, with 15 bases between. The CDR3 has 14 residues. Germline loops: CDR1 SNHLY, CDR2 FYNNEI. This CDR3 reads CASSDLEGSGEAFF. Written as DNA, the CDR3 is TGTGCCAGCAGTGATTTGGAAGGGAGTGGTGAAGCTTTCTTT.

V usage is TRBV4-1 and J usage is TRBJ2-3; 8 nucleotides line up with TRBD2. This CDR3 has 17 amino acids. Germline trimming cut 2 bases from V and 2 bases from J; bases unmatched to any gene: 9. Per the germline V gene, CDR1 is MGHRA and CDR2 is YSYEKL. The CDR3 coding sequence is TGCGCCAGCAGCCAAACCGAAAGCGGGAGAGCCACAGATACGCAGTATTTT. Protein sequence: CASSQTESGRATDTQYF.

The chain links TRBV18 to TRBJ1-1; perhaps TRBD1 as D (6 bases). The CDR3 runs 15 residues. V was shortened by 2 bases and J by 5 bases, with 15 bases between the two germline ends. CDR1 is KGHSH, CDR2 LQKENI, per germline. CDR3 residues: CASSPDLGAKTEAFF. The CDR3 nucleotides are TGTGCCAGCTCACCAGACTTGGGGGCAAAGACTGAAGCTTTCTTT.

V gene TRBV2 combines with J gene TRBJ1-6; D is possibly TRBD1 (6 bases). Deletions cut 10 bases from V and 1 base from J, with 11 bases between. CDR3 length: 14 residues. The germline CDR1 and CDR2 sequences are SNHLY and FYNNEI. The CDR3 bases are TGTGCCACCGGACAGAGGTCCTATAATTCACCCCTCCACTTT. This encodes CATGQRSYNSPLHF.

This clone was found many times. The J gene is TRBJ2-1, the V gene TRBV7-9, with 14 positions matching TRBD2. The V gene's germline CDR1 is SEHNR and CDR2 FQNEAQ (reference sequence). V was pared by 5 bases and J by 8 bases, with 8 bases of the junction left unmatched. CDR3 length: 16 residues. The CDR3 DNA reads as TGTGCCAGCAGCCCACAGGGGGGACTAGCGGGAGATGAGCAGTTCTTC. Its protein product is CASSPQGGLAGDEQFF.

Only one count was recorded for this clone. This chain connects TRBV4-1 to TRBJ2-5; D might be TRBD2 (5 bases). Per germline, CDR1 MGHRA and CDR2 YSYEKL. CDR3 size: 16 residues. The V end lost 4 bases, the J end lost 5 bases, and 20 bases lay between the germline ends. Here the CDR3 DNA reads TGCGCCAGCAGCCTAAGAAGAGGGCGCGAAGTTGAGACCCAGTACTTC. This gives the protein CASSLRRGREVETQYF.

Here the CDR3 reads CASSLDGRVYGYTF. CDR3 in DNA: TGTGCCAGCAGCTTAGATGGCAGGGTCTATGGCTACACCTTC. The J gene is TRBJ1-2, the V gene TRBV11-2; a possible D gene is TRBD1 (5 bases). The ends were cut back, 0 bases at V and 4 bases at J, with 9 bases in the middle. Germline CDR1 and CDR2: SGHAT and FQNNGV. The CDR3 has 14 amino acids.

J is TRBJ2-2 and V is TRBV24-1; perhaps TRBD2 as D (7 bases). The V and J ends lost 0 bases and 2 bases respectively, with 15 bases between them. The CDR3 is 18 amino acids. Germline V lookup: CDR1 KGHDR, CDR2 SFDVKD. CDR3 DNA: TGTGCCACCAGTGATTTGCCCGGGGGGCTTCCAAACACCGGGGAGCTGTTTTTT. It codes for CATSDLPGGLPNTGELFF.

In its sample, this clone was seen once. The chain employs TRBV27 and TRBJ1-1; no definite D call. Looked up from germline, CDR1 is MNHEY and CDR2 is SMNVEV (reference sequence). V gave up 5 bases and J gave up 3 bases, with 10 bases separating them. The CDR3 is 13 residues long. CDR3 residues: CASSPGEDTEAFF. CDR3 in DNA: TGTGCCAGCAGTCCCGGGGAGGACACTGAAGCTTTCTTT.

This rearrangement joins TRBV15 to TRBJ2-1, with TRBD1 as a possible D gene (6 bases). The CDR3 is made up of 16 amino acids. Trimming pared 1 base from V and 1 base from J, leaving 11 bases between. Germline CDR1 reads LNHNV; CDR2 reads YYDKDF (reference sequence). The CDR3 here is CATSRVGRGSYNEQFF. DNA of the CDR3: TGTGCCACCAGCAGAGTTGGCAGGGGATCCTACAATGAGCAGTTCTTC. Variable domain in full (rest from reference TRBV15 and TRBJ2-1): DAMVIQNPRYQVTQFGKPVTLSCSQTLNHNVMYWYQQKSSQAPKLLFHYYDKDFNNEADTPDNFQSRRPNTSFCFLDIRSPGLGDTAMYLCATSRVGRGSYNEQFFGPGTRLTVL.